A single sample is the source of the 18 T cell receptor beta chains below, sequenced in a study of cytomegalovirus exposure and HLA in healthy donors. Primers included in the PCR were 60 Vbeta and 13 Jbeta primers. Profiled with immunoSEQ multiplex PCR; TCRdb holds only in-frame clones, not every one. Seen here are 150,000 to 200,000 clones, about 83% observed once, and the top ten hold around 1.6%. The sequencing sample was made of PBMCs. These receptor sequences come from a middle-aged man in good health and CMV-seropositive.

The chain is built from TRBV15 and TRBJ2-3; no clear D. In germline, CDR1 is LNHNV, CDR2 YYDKDF (reference sequence). The V and J ends lost 0 bases and 8 bases respectively, with 15 bases between them. The CDR3 contains 15 residues. The CDR3 DNA reads TGTGCCACCAGCAGAGATTCGGTTTCCCGGAGTACGCAGTATTTT. Protein sequence: CATSRDSVSRSTQYF. Variable domain in full (rest from reference TRBV15 and TRBJ2-3): DAMVIQNPRYQVTQFGKPVTLSCSQTLNHNVMYWYQQKSSQAPKLLFHYYDKDFNNEADTPDNFQSRRPNTSFCFLDIRSPGLGDTAMYLCATSRDSVSRSTQYFGPGTRLTVL.

This chain links TRBV6-5 with TRBJ2-5; D is perhaps TRBD2 (6 bases). The CDR3 extends over 15 amino acids. V lost 6 bases and J 5 bases, leaving 19 bases between the germline ends. The germline CDR1 and CDR2 sequences are MNHEY and SVGAGI. CDR3 nucleotides: TGTGCCAGCAGACGGGAGCACGGGTTACGGGAGACCCAGTACTTC. Translated, it gives CASRREHGLRETQYF.

The chain joins TRBV19 to TRBJ2-3, with 10 bases lining up with TRBD2. Per the germline V gene, CDR1 is LNHDA and CDR2 is SQIVND (reference sequence). The CDR3 consists of 16 residues. The J segment lost 1 base and the V segment lost 5 bases, leaving 6 bases of the junction unmatched. The CDR3 spells CASSPIAGGGTDTQYF. DNA of the CDR3: TGTGCCAGTAGTCCGATAGCGGGAGGAGGCACAGATACGCAGTATTTT.

V usage is TRBV5-1 and J usage is TRBJ2-5; D is possibly TRBD1 (5 bases). With the DNA end fitting TRBJ2-7 better, the J assignment may be wrong. Germline CDR1 and CDR2: SGHRS and YFSETQ. The CDR3 spans 14 residues. For the CDR3, the DNA is TGCGCCAGCAGCTCGACAGAAGGGTCCTACGAGCAGTACTTC. Protein product: CASSSTEGSYEQYF.

This clone was recorded a few times. The CDR3 DNA reads TGCGCCAGCAGCCCTGGGGCCCTAGGAAAAACCTATGGCTACACCTTC. It yields the protein CASSPGALGKTYGYTF. J is TRBJ1-2 and V is TRBV5-1, with D possibly being TRBD1 (5 bases). Germline V CDR1 and CDR2: SGHRS, YFSETQ. The V end lost 4 bases, the J end lost 4 bases, and 20 bases lay between the germline ends. This CDR3 is 16 amino acids long.

The chain couples TRBV11-3 to TRBJ2-1, with 13 nucleotides matching TRBD2. CDR1 SGHNT and CDR2 YENEEA come from the germline V gene. CDR3 length: 17 residues. The V segment lost 4 bases and the J segment 8 bases; nucleotides outside the gene matches: 11. Here the CDR3 reads CASSSGFGLAGADEQFF. As DNA, the CDR3 is TGTGCCAGCAGCTCCGGATTTGGACTAGCGGGAGCGGATGAGCAGTTCTTC.

A note on this clone: Other DNA sequences in this specimen translate into the identical CDR3. V usage is TRBV6-6 and J usage is TRBJ2-2; 8 nucleotides agree with TRBD1. The germline V gene has CDR1 MNHNY and CDR2 SVGAGI (reference sequence). Losses at the gene ends were 0 bases for V and 6 bases for J; bases not matched to a gene: 0. This CDR3 comprises 14 residues. The CDR3 coding sequence is TGTGCCAGCAGTTACTCGACAGGGGCCGGGGAGCTGTTTTTT. Translation: CASSYSTGAGELFF.

This clone occurred once. The CDR3 DNA reads TGTGCCAGCAGTGCACAGGGACCCTACGAGCAGTACTTC. Amino acid sequence: CASSAQGPYEQYF. The chain combines TRBV2 with TRBJ2-7; maybe TRBD1 (6 bases). V lost 4 bases to trimming and J lost 2 bases, with 9 bases between them. CDR3 size: 13 residues. Germline-derived CDR1 and CDR2 are SNHLY and FYNNEI.

J is TRBJ2-2 and V is TRBV19; perhaps TRBD2 as D (6 bases). Trimming removed 7 bases at V and 1 base at J, with 10 bases between. Germline V gene data show CDR1 as LNHDA and CDR2 as SQIVND (reference sequence). The CDR3 contains 14 residues. The CDR3 sequence: CASTSGVNTGELFF. DNA of the CDR3: TGTGCCAGTACCTCGGGAGTGAACACCGGGGAGCTGTTTTTT. The variable domain in full, with the rest retrieved from reference TRBV19 and TRBJ2-2, is DGGITQSPKYLFRKEGQNVTLSCEQNLNHDAMYWYRQDPGQGLRLIYYSQIVNDFQKGDIAEGYSVSREKKESFPLTVTSAQKNPTAFYLCASTSGVNTGELFFGEGSRLTVL.

Only one count was recorded for this clone. The chain recombines TRBV4-2 with TRBJ2-1, with D possibly matching TRBD1 (6 bases). Trimming took 0 bases from V and 8 from J, leaving 17 bases between them. Germline V gene sequence: CDR1 LGHNA, CDR2 YNFKEQ. The CDR3 is 16 residues long. CDR3 DNA: TGTGCCAGCAGCCAAGAAAGCTTGCCTAAGGGGGATGAGCAGTTCTTC. The encoded protein is CASSQESLPKGDEQFF.

The J gene is TRBJ2-5, the V gene TRBV7-2; 7 bases are a match to TRBD2. The J call could be wrong; TRBJ2-7 is a better fit for the DNA end. The germline V gene encodes CDR1 SGHTA and CDR2 FQGNSA. The CDR3 runs 15 residues. CDR3 sequence: CASSLGGSGTYEQYF. The CDR3 DNA follows: TGTGCCAGCAGCTTAGGTGGGAGCGGGACCTACGAGCAGTACTTC.

The rearrangement uses TRBV19 and TRBJ1-2; 11 positions agree with TRBD1. Germline V lookup: CDR1 LNHDA, CDR2 SQIVND (reference sequence). V lost 4 bases and J lost 7; bases outside the gene matches: 11. This CDR3 has 16 amino acids. CDR3 nucleotides: TGTGCCAGTAGTACTCGGACAGGGGGCTCGAGTTCTGGCTACACCTTC. This codes for CASSTRTGGSSSGYTF.

For this clone: A read error may produce the germline difference seen at one junction end. This chain joins TRBV19 and TRBJ1-5; TRBD1 might be the D (6 bases). Germline V gives CDR1 LNHDA, CDR2 SQIVND (reference sequence). This CDR3 comprises 15 residues. CDR3 in amino acids: CASSSRGFGNQPQHF. For the CDR3, the DNA is TGTGCCAGCAGTAGCAGGGGATTCGGCAATCAGCCCCAGCATTTT.

The V and J genes are TRBV30 and TRBJ1-2; the D is unclear. CDR1 is GTSNPN, CDR2 SVGIG, per germline (reference sequence). The germline V and J ends were trimmed by 2 bases and 7 bases, with 8 bases remaining between them. The CDR3 consists of 11 residues. The CDR3 spells CAWSPGSGYTF. The DNA of the CDR3 is TGTGCCTGGAGTCCTGGGAGTGGCTACACCTTC.

V gene TRBV23-1 combines with J gene TRBJ2-7, with D perhaps matching TRBD1 (6 bases). TRBV23-1 is annotated as an ORF whose role is uncertain. V lost 8 bases and J 1 base, leaving 15 bases between the germline ends. This CDR3 region has 14 residues. The CDR3 loop is CASPGQPGSYEQYF. In nucleotides, the CDR3 is TGCGCCAGCCCCGGACAGCCGGGTTCCTACGAGCAGTACTTC.

V gene TRBV5-8 combines with J gene TRBJ2-7; 9 bases line up with TRBD1. This CDR3 is built from 16 residues. V gave up 3 bases and J gave up 3 bases; unmatched junction bases: 10. CDR1 and CDR2 from the germline V gene are SGHTS and YDEGEE. CDR3 in amino acids: CASSSLQGAKYYEQYF. CDR3 coding DNA: TGTGCCAGCAGCTCTCTACAGGGGGCGAAATACTACGAGCAGTACTTC.

As regards this clone: Other DNA sequences of this sample code for an identical CDR3. This sequence joins TRBV5-1 and TRBJ2-3, with a tentative D call TRBD2 (5 bases). This CDR3 has 14 residues. Germline V gives CDR1 SGHRS, CDR2 YFSETQ. V was shortened by 1 base and J by 0 bases, with 6 bases between the two germline ends. The CDR3 protein is CASSLSGSTDTQYF. CDR3 nucleotide sequence: TGCGCCAGCAGCTTGTCGGGGAGCACAGATACGCAGTATTTT.

The chain joins TRBV7-2 to TRBJ2-7, with D possibly being TRBD2 (5 bases). Trimming cost V 5 bases and J 4 bases, with 15 bases left between them. Per the germline V gene, CDR1 is SGHTA and CDR2 is FQGNSA. The CDR3 is made up of 14 amino acids. The CDR3 DNA sequence: TGTGCCAGCAGCCGGACTGATTCTTGGTACGAGCAGTACTTC. It encodes CASSRTDSWYEQYF. The complete variable domain, with remaining parts taken from reference TRBV7-2 and TRBJ2-7, reads GAGVSQSPSNKVTEKGKDVELRCDPISGHTALYWYRQSLGQGLEFLIYFQGNSAPDKSGLPSDRFSAERTGGSVSTLTIQRTQQEDSAVYLCASSRTDSWYEQYFGPGTRLTVT.